This TCR beta chain was identified in a study of blood T cell repertoires in COVID-19. Overall study context: The cDNA or gDNA used as material had been derived from T cells, B-cell-depleted T cells, or PBMCs.

Per the germline V gene, CDR1 is SGDLS and CDR2 is YYNGEE. Germline trimming cut 1 base from V and 7 bases from J; bases unmatched to any gene: 7. The CDR3 loop spans 15 amino acids. As processed by the authors: Nucleated cell counts were estimated from reference gene primer amplification. The method was immunoSEQ multiplex PCR; TCRdb's version includes in-frame clones alone and lacks a portion of them. V, J and clone size derive from that table, while D and trimming were established from the DNA sequence. Of 250,000 to 350,000 clones in the sample, roughly 83% were seen once. The clonotype originates from a human donor with COVID-19, enrolled during active disease. The donor label of this sample is uncertain. The rearrangement uses TRBV9 and TRBJ2-1; the match to TRBD1 covers 8 bases. The sample consisted of peripheral blood. CDR3 residues: CASSVLGQVYNEQFF. As DNA, the CDR3 is TGTGCCAGCAGCGTACTGGGACAGGTTTATAATGAGCAGTTCTTC.